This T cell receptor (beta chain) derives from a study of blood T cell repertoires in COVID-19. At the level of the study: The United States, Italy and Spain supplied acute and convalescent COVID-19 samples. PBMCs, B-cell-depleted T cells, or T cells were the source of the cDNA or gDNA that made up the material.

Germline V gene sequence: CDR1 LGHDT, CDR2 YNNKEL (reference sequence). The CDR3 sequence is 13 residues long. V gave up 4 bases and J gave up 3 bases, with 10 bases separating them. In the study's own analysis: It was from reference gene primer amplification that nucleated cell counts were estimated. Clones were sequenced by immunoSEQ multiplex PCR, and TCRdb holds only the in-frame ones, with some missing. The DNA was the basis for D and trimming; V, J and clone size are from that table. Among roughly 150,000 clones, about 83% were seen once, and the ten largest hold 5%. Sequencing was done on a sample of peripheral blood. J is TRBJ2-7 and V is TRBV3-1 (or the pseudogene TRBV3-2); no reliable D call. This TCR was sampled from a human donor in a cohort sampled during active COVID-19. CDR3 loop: CASSLAPLYEQYF. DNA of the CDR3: TGTGCCAGCAGCCTAGCCCCTCTCTACGAGCAGTACTTC.